This record looks at one TCR beta chain sequence and its context. No antigen is known for it. The sample comes from a study of CD8 T cells in Susac syndrome. Sequencing of TCR beta drew on CD8+ and CD4+ T cells from blood. TEMRA cells were FACS-enriched, while CD8+ and CD4+ T cells were negatively isolated. There are 13 residues in the CDR3. In germline, CDR1 is KGHDR, CDR2 SFDVKD. V was shortened by 0 bases and J by 4 bases, with 5 bases between the two germline ends. Regarding the study as a whole: The number of individuals included in the study's TCR sequencing and HLA analysis was acknowledged as relatively small.

An amount of RNA that ranged from about 0.45 to 1 ug was reverse transcribed with random hexamers. Coverage of TCR beta CDR3 amplification by immunoSEQ multiplex PCR extended to 54 Vbeta and 13 Jbeta. Each CDR3 protein is one row after TCRdb ran MiXCR on the immunoSEQ multiplex PCR reads. There are some 300,000 distinct CDR3 sequences in the sample; approximately 85% occur only once, and 0.2% to 0.25% lies in the top ten. The chain is built from TRBV24-1 and TRBJ2-5; D call uncertain. The clonotype originates from a human donor with multiple sclerosis. Sequences were obtained from CD8+ T cells from PBMCs. The CDR3 sequence: CATSDLIAETQYF. CDR3 nucleotides: TGTGCCACCAGTGATTTGATAGCAGAGACCCAGTACTTC.